Shown below are 5 T cell receptor beta chains from a single sample sequenced in a study of blood T cell repertoires in COVID-19 (dated by TCRdb to 2018 to 2021). The library was obtained by the immunoSEQ multiplex PCR assay. The table comes from immuneACCESS by way of TCRdb, which keeps in-frame sequences with V and J called. Part of the clones is missing from these tables; in studies checked, under half for an unresolved V gene and the rest for unknown reasons. The sample table contains hundreds of thousands of clones; only one count was recorded for 82% of them. The ten biggest clones cover under 2% of the sample. Specimen: peripheral blood. The receptors stem from a woman older than 75 with acute or convalescent COVID-19.

This chain uses TRBV6-5 with TRBJ1-1; D gene uncertain. The CDR3 length is 12 residues. Germline values: CDR1 MNHEY, CDR2 SVGAGI. V was pared by 11 bases and J by 6 bases, with 16 bases between. The CDR3 nucleotides read TGTGCCCATAGGCGGGCAAGGGCTGAAGCTTTCTTT. Translation: CAHRRARAEAFF.

The chain couples TRBV2 to TRBJ1-5; 9 bases are a match to TRBD1. V shed 4 bases, J shed 11 bases, and the junction held 9 bases outside the gene matches. Germline V gene data show CDR1 as SNHLY and CDR2 as FYNNEI. The CDR3 totals 14 residues. The CDR3 reads CASSGEGQGSSQHF. The CDR3 bases are TGTGCCAGCAGTGGGGAGGGACAGGGAAGTTCCCAGCATTTT.

V usage is TRBV6-5 and J usage is TRBJ1-2; D gene ambiguous. The ends were cut back, 0 bases at V and 0 bases at J, with 8 bases in the middle. In germline, CDR1 is MNHEY, CDR2 SVGAGI. The CDR3 consists of 15 residues. The CDR3 loop reads CASSYSAVANYGYTF. The CDR3 coding sequence is TGTGCCAGCAGTTACTCGGCGGTAGCTAACTATGGCTACACCTTC.

The rearrangement links TRBV12-3 or TRBV12-4 to TRBJ1-1; D possibly corresponds to TRBD1 (6 bases). The CDR3 sequence is 11 residues long. The V end was cut by 7 bases, the J end by 8 bases, with 11 bases between. The CDR3 bases are TGTGCCAGCACCCAGACAGGAGAAGCTTTCTTT. Its protein product is CASTQTGEAFF.

The chain carries TRBV3-1 (or the pseudogene TRBV3-2) and TRBJ2-7; maybe TRBD1 (6 bases). This CDR3 comprises 15 residues. With 3 bases removed from V and 2 bases from J, the gap between germline ends came to 14 bases. Germline V gene lookup returns CDR1 LGHDT and CDR2 YNNKEL (reference sequence). CDR3 in amino acids: CASSHGTSGAYEQYF. The CDR3 DNA follows: TGTGCCAGCAGCCACGGGACCTCAGGGGCCTACGAGCAGTACTTC.